These 22 T cell receptor beta chains share one sample of origin, sequenced in a study of Graves' ophthalmopathy and Graves' hyperthyroidism. TCR beta CDR3 amplification used RNA transcripts. Second-round multiplex PCR followed a first-round RT-PCR using HTBI primers. Each CDR3 protein gets one entry after TCRdb re-called the multiplex PCR reads with MiXCR. The sample consists of 500,000 to 800,000 distinct CDR3 sequences, under 50% of them appearing once. Sequences were obtained from peripheral blood. The receptors were sampled from an adult man with Graves' ophthalmopathy.

This clonotype was counted ten times or more. CDR3 protein: CASSQDTGSGANVLTF. Written as DNA, the CDR3 is TGCGCCAGCAGCCAAGATACGGGAAGTGGGGCCAACGTCCTGACTTTC. This chain uses TRBV4-1 with TRBJ2-6, with D possibly matching TRBD2 (5 bases). The V end lost 0 bases, the J end lost 3 bases, and 9 bases lay between the germline ends. The CDR3 has 16 amino acids. Germline CDR1 and CDR2: MGHRA and YSYEKL.

The rearrangement joins TRBV7-2 to TRBJ2-5, with 7 bases identical to TRBD1. The last part of the DNA fits TRBJ2-1 better; the J call may be wrong. Per germline, CDR1 SGHTA and CDR2 FQGNSA. The CDR3 runs to 14 residues. In DNA, the CDR3 is TGTGCCAGCAGCTTAGATCGGGCAGGGGGTGAGCAGTTCTTC. Translation: CASSLDRAGGEQFF.

This clonotype was detected many times. The chain uses TRBV20-1 and TRBJ1-1, with 11 bases fitting TRBD1. The V gene end was trimmed by 4 bases and the J gene end by 6 bases; junction bases not matched to a gene: 7. CDR3 length: 14 amino acids. CDR1 and CDR2 from the germline V gene are DFQATT and SNEGSKA (reference sequence). The CDR3 loop is CSAKGGQGDPEAFF. In nucleotides, the CDR3 is TGCAGTGCTAAGGGGGGACAGGGGGACCCTGAAGCTTTCTTT.

This clonotype was found a few times. The V call is TRBV19, the J call TRBJ2-2; 8 bases align to TRBD1. This CDR3 region has 14 residues. Trimming took 4 bases from V and 7 from J; bases not matched to a gene: 5. CDR1 and CDR2 from the germline V gene are LNHDA and SQIVND (reference sequence). CDR3 in amino acids: CASSTGQGGGELFF. The CDR3 bases are TGTGCCAGTAGTACCGGACAGGGCGGCGGGGAGCTGTTTTTT. The full variable domain, in which reference TRBV19 and TRBJ2-2 provide the parts outside the CDR3, is DGGITQSPKYLFRKEGQNVTLSCEQNLNHDAMYWYRQDPGQGLRLIYYSQIVNDFQKGDIAEGYSVSREKKESFPLTVTSAQKNPTAFYLCASSTGQGGGELFFGEGSRLTVL.

The genes are TRBV15 and TRBJ1-2, with a weak D call TRBD1 (6 bases). Germline V lookup: CDR1 LNHNV, CDR2 YYDKDF (reference sequence). This CDR3 region has 13 residues. Trimming removed 1 base from V and 6 bases from J, with 9 bases in between. This chain's CDR3 is CATSRGRGDGYTF. Here the CDR3 DNA reads TGTGCCACCAGCAGAGGCAGGGGTGATGGCTACACCTTC.

This clonotype has more than one count but fewer than ten. J is TRBJ2-7 and V is TRBV4-3; D may be TRBD1 (6 bases). CDR3 length: 16 residues. V lost 2 bases and J 5 bases, leaving 19 bases between the germline ends. From germline, CDR1 is LGHNA and CDR2 YSLEER. The CDR3 here is CASSQSGTLLPHEQYF. The CDR3 nucleotides read TGCGCCAGCAGCCAATCCGGGACACTGCTTCCCCACGAGCAGTACTTC.

The V and J genes are TRBV12-3 or TRBV12-4 and TRBJ2-7; 7 positions agree with TRBD2. The CDR3 sequence is 15 residues long. V lost 6 bases and J lost 4; bases outside the gene matches: 12. The CDR3 spells CASSRWEGGRYEQYF. The CDR3 nucleotides are TGTGCCAGCAGCCGATGGGAGGGAGGCCGATACGAGCAGTACTTC.

To note about this clonotype: Since a much larger clone is just one base distant, this may be a read error. The rearrangement joins TRBV12-3 or TRBV12-4 to TRBJ2-5, with D perhaps matching TRBD1 or TRBD2 (5 bases each). The CDR3 totals 14 residues. CDR3 nucleotide sequence: TGTGCCAGCAGTCCCCGGGACGCCAAAGAGACCCGGTACTTC. Translating it yields CASSPRDAKETRYF.

This clonotype was recorded many times. The V gene is TRBV4-1, the J gene TRBJ2-5, with a possible D match to TRBD2 (5 bases). Germline V CDR1 and CDR2: MGHRA, YSYEKL. The CDR3 is 12 residues long. V was pared by 4 bases and J by 7 bases, with 10 bases between. CDR3 region: CASSPIGRTQYF. CDR3 in DNA: TGCGCCAGCAGCCCGATTGGGAGGACCCAGTACTTC.

V is TRBV9 and J is TRBJ2-2, with D possibly being TRBD1 (5 bases). Germline assignment: CDR1 SGDLS and CDR2 YYNGEE. The germline V and J ends were trimmed by 1 base and 2 bases, with 12 bases remaining between them. The CDR3 contains 16 residues. This chain's CDR3 is CASSVRVTANTGELFF. DNA of the CDR3: TGTGCCAGCAGCGTACGTGTGACAGCCAACACCGGGGAGCTGTTTTTT.

This clonotype was observed at least ten times. The chain has TRBV20-1 and TRBJ2-7; 8 bases align to TRBD1. CDR1 is DFQATT and CDR2 is SNEGSKA in the germline V gene (reference sequence). V was pared by 5 bases and J by 3 bases, with 6 bases of the junction left unmatched. The CDR3 sequence is 13 residues long. Here the CDR3 reads CSAPRTGSYEQYF. The CDR3 coding sequence is TGCAGTGCTCCCCGGACAGGGAGCTACGAGCAGTACTTC.

This clonotype has just one count. The chain employs TRBV25-1 and TRBJ2-2; TRBD1 agrees at 8 bases. J lost 5 bases, V lost 7 bases, and 6 bases had no gene match. The CDR3 contains 14 residues. The germline V gene has CDR1 MGHDK and CDR2 SYGVNS. The CDR3 protein is CASTRQGSTGELFF. The DNA for the CDR3 is TGTGCCAGCACCCGACAGGGGTCAACCGGGGAGCTGTTTTTT.

The chain carries TRBV2 and TRBJ1-2, with TRBD1 as a possible D gene (6 bases). V lost 8 bases and J 5 bases, leaving 18 bases between the germline ends. The germline V gene has CDR1 SNHLY and CDR2 FYNNEI. CDR3 length: 14 residues. CDR3 nucleotide sequence: TGTGCCAGCGGAGGGGCGGGGGCGGGGTATGGCTACACCTTC. Its protein product is CASGGAGAGYGYTF.

The chain has TRBV9 and TRBJ1-5, with D maybe TRBD1 (5 bases). Deletions cut 3 bases from V and 2 bases from J, with 21 bases between. The CDR3 length is 18 residues. Per germline, CDR1 SGDLS and CDR2 YYNGEE. Here the CDR3 reads CASSGRDGGEFGNQPQHF. The CDR3 nucleotides read TGTGCCAGCAGCGGACGGGACGGGGGGGAGTTCGGCAATCAGCCCCAGCATTTT.

The V call is TRBV9, the J call TRBJ2-7; possible D gene TRBD2, 6 bases. Between the trimmed V and J ends, which lost 7 bases and 5 bases, there was a span of 22 bases. The CDR3 runs to 15 residues. Germline assignment: CDR1 SGDLS and CDR2 YYNGEE. The DNA of the CDR3 is TGTGCCAGCTCACCAGTGCGGGGTATCGCTAACGAGCAGTACTTC. Protein: CASSPVRGIANEQYF.

The sample holds many counts of this clonotype. The chain couples TRBV19 to TRBJ1-5, with D unclear. Between the trimmed V and J ends, which lost 0 bases and 3 bases, there was a span of 9 bases. This CDR3 contains 15 residues. Germline CDR1 and CDR2: LNHDA and SQIVND (reference sequence). DNA of the CDR3: TGTGCCAGTAGTATAGATCACAGACACAATCAGCCCCAGCATTTT. Amino acids: CASSIDHRHNQPQHF.

V and J are TRBV10-3 and TRBJ1-3; a weak D match, TRBD1 (6 bases). Germline CDR1 ENHRY, CDR2 SYGVKD. Trimming removed 3 bases at V and 4 bases at J, with 13 bases between. This CDR3 spans 15 amino acids. DNA for the CDR3: TGTGCCATCAGTGACTTTGGGGGCGAGGGAAACACCATATATTTT. It translates to CAISDFGGEGNTIYF.

The chain couples TRBV19 to TRBJ1-2; 7 bases map to TRBD1. The CDR3 is made up of 14 amino acids. Germline V gene sequence: CDR1 LNHDA, CDR2 SQIVND (reference sequence). Trimming cost V 4 bases and J 6 bases; bases outside gene matches: 8. CDR3 DNA: TGTGCCAGTAGTAGACAGGGTCCCCATGATGGCTACACCTTC. It is translated as CASSRQGPHDGYTF. Full variable domain (remainder filled in from reference TRBV19 and TRBJ1-2): DGGITQSPKYLFRKEGQNVTLSCEQNLNHDAMYWYRQDPGQGLRLIYYSQIVNDFQKGDIAEGYSVSREKKESFPLTVTSAQKNPTAFYLCASSRQGPHDGYTFGSGTRLTVV.

This clonotype was detected ten times or more. This rearrangement joins TRBV25-1 to TRBJ2-1, with 10 bases fitting TRBD1. With 8 bases clipped from V and 2 bases from J, the junction kept 6 bases outside the gene matches. Germline CDR1 MGHDK, CDR2 SYGVNS. This CDR3 contains 15 residues. CDR3 amino acids: CASCTGTGAYNEQFF. CDR3 nucleotide sequence: TGTGCCAGCTGTACCGGGACAGGGGCCTACAATGAGCAGTTCTTC.

In its sample, this clonotype was seen once. This sequence joins TRBV25-1 and TRBJ2-5; perhaps TRBD1 as D (6 bases). This CDR3 comprises 16 residues. Germline V lookup: CDR1 MGHDK, CDR2 SYGVNS. Trimming pared 6 bases from V and 2 bases from J, leaving 19 bases between. The CDR3 reads CASSAETGTSQETQYF. The DNA of the CDR3 is TGTGCCAGCAGCGCTGAAACCGGGACATCTCAAGAGACCCAGTACTTC.

This clonotype was counted ten times or more. V gene TRBV7-2 combines with J gene TRBJ1-2, with D tentatively TRBD1 (6 bases). CDR1 is SGHTA, CDR2 FQGNSA, per germline. The CDR3 has 14 amino acids. Trimming removed 3 bases from V and 6 bases from J, with 14 bases in between. In nucleotides, the CDR3 is TGTGCCAGCAGCTTCAGGGGCGCTCGAAATGGCTACACCTTC. Translating gives CASSFRGARNGYTF.

This clonotype was observed a single time. A much larger clone is a single base away; this may be a read error. The chain employs TRBV2 and TRBJ2-7; the D is unclear. This CDR3 comprises 14 residues. V was pared by 4 bases and J by 6 bases, with 16 bases between. Per the germline V gene, CDR1 is SNHLY and CDR2 is FYNNEI. CDR3 protein: CASSASWSGCEQYF. The CDR3, as DNA: TGTGCCAGCAGTGCCTCATGGTCAGGATGCGAGCAGTACTTC.